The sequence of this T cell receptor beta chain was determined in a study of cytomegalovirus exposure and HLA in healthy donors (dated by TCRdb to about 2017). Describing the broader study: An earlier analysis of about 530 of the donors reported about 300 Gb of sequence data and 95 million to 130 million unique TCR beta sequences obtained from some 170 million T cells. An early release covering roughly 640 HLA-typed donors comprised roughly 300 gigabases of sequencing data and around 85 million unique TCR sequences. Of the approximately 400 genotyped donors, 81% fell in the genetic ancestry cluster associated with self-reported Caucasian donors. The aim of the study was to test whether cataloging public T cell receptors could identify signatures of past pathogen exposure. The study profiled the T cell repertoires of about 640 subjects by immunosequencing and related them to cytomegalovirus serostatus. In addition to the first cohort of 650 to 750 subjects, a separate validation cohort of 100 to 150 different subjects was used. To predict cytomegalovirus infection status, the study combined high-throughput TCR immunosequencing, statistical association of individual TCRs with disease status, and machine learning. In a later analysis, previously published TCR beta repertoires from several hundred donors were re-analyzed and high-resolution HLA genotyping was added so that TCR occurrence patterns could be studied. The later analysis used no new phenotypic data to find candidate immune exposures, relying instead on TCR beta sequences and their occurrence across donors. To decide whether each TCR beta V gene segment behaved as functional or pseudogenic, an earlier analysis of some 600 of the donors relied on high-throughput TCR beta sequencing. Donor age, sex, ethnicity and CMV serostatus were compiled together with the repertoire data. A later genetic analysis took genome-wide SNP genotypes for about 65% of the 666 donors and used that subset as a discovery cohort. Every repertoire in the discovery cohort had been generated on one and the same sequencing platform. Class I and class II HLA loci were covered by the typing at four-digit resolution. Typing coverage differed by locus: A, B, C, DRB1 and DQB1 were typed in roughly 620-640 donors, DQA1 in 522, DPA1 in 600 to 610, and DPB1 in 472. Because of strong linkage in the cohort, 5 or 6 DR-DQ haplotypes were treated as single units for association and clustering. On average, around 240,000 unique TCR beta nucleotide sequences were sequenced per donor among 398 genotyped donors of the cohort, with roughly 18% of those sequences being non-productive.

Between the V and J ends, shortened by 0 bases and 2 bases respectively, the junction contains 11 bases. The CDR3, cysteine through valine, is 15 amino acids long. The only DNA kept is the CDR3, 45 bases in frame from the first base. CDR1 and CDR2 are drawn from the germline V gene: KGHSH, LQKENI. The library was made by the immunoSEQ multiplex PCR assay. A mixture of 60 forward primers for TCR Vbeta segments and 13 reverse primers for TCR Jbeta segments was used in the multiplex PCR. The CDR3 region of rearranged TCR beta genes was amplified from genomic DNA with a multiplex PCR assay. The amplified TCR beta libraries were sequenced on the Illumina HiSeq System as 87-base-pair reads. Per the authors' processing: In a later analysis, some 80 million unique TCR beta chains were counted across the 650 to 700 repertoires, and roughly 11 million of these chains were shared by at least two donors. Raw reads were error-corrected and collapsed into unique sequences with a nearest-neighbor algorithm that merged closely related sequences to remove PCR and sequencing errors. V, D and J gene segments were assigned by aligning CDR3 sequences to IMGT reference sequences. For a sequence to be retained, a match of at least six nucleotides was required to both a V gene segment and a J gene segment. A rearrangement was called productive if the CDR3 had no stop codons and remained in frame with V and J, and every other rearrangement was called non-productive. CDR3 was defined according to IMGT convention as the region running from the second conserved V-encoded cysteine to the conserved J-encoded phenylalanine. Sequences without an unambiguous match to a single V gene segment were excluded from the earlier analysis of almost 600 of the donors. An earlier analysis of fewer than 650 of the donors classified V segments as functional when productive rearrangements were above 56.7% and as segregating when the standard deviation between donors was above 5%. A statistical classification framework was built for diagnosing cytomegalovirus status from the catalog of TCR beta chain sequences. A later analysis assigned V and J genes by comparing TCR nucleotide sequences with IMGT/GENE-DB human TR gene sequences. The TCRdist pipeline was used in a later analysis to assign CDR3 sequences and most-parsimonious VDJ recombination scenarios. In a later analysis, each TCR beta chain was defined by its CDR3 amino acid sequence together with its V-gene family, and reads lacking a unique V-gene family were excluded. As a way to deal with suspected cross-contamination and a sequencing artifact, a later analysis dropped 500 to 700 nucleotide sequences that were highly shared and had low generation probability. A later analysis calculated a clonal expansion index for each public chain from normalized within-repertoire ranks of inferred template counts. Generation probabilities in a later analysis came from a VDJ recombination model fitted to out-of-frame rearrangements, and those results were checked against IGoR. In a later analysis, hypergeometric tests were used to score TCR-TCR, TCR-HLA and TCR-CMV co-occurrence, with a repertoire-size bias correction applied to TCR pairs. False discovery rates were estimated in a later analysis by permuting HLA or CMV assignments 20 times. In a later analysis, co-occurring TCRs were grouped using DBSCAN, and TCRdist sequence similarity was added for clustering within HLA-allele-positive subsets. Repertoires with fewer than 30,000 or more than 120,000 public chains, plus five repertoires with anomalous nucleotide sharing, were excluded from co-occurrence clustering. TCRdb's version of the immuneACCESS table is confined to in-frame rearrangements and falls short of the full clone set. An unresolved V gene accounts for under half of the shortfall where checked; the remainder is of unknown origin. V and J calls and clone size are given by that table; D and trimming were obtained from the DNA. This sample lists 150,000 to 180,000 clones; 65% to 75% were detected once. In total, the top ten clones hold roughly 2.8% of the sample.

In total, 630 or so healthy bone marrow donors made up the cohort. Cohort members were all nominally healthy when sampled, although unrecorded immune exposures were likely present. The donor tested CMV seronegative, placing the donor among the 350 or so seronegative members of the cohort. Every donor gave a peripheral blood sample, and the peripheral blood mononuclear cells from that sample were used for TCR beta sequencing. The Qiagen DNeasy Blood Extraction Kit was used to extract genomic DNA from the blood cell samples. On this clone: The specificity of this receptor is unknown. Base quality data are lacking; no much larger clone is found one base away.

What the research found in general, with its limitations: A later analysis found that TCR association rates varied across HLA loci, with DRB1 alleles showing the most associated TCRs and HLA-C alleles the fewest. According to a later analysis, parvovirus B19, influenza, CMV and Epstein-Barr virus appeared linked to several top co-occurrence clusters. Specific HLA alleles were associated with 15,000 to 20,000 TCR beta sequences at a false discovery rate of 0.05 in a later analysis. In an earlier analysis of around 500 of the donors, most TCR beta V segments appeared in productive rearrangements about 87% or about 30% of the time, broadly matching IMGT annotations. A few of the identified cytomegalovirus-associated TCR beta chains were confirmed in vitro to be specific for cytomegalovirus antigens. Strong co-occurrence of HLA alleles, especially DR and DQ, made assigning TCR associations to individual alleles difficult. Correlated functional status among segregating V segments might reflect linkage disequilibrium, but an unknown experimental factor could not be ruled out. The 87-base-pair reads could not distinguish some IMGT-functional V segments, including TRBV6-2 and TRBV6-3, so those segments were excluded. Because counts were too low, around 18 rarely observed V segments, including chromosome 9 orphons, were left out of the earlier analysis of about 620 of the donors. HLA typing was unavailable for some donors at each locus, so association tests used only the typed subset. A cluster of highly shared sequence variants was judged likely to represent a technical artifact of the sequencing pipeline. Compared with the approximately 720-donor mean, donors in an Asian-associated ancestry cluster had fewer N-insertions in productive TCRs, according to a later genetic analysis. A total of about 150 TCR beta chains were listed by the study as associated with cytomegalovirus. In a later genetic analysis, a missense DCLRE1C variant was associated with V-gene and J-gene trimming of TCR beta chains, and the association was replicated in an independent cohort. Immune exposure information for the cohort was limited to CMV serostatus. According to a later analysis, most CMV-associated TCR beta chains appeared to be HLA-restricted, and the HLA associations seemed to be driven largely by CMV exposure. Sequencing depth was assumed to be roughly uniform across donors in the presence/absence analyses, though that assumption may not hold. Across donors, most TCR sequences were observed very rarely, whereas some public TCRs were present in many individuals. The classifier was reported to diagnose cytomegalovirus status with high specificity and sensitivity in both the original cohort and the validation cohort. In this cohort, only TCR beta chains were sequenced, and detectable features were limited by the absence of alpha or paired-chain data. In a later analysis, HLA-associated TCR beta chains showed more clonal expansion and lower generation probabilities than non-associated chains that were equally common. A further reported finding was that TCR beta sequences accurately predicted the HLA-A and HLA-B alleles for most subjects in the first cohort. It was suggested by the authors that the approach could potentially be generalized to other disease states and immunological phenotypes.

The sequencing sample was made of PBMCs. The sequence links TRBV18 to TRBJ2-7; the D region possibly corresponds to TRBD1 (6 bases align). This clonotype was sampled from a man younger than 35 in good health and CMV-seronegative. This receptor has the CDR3 CASSPPPGAPYEQYV. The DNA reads TGTGCCAGCTCACCACCACCAGGGGCTCCCTACGAGCAGTACGTC.